These 14 T cell receptor beta chains were sequenced from one sample in a study of human T cells and chemical hapten exposure. TCRdb redid the calling of the RACE reads with MiXCR, one entry per CDR3 protein. The data show 280,000 or so distinct CDR3 sequences, with approximately 7.5% seen just once and more than 0.95% held by the top ten. As for time point: pre-sensitization, week 0. Treatment: therapeutic diphenylcyclopropenone sensitization with weekly scalp DPC. The input for sequencing was whole blood, taken in connection with sensitization to the hapten diphenylcyclopropenone (DPC). Receptors originate from a man aged 18-30 years with alopecia areata. Some clones in this sample may be carry-over from other donors' samples.

This clonotype was detected a few times. The chain has TRBV12-3 or TRBV12-4 and TRBJ1-1; D perhaps matches TRBD1 (6 bases). Trimming stripped 3 bases from V and 8 bases from J, with 13 bases between. The length of the CDR3 is 13 residues. CDR3 nucleotides: TGTGCCAGCAGTTTCATCAGGGGATCAGAAGCTTTCTTT. It is translated as CASSFIRGSEAFF.

This clonotype has ten or more counts. The chain uses TRBV3-1 and TRBJ2-5, with D perhaps TRBD1 (5 bases). This CDR3 is built from 16 residues. Germline V CDR1 and CDR2: LGHDT, YNNKEL (reference sequence). Trimming cost V 1 base and J 1 base, with 13 bases left between them. This CDR3 is CASSQVGVKVQETQYF. The CDR3 DNA follows: TGTGCCAGCAGCCAAGTAGGGGTCAAGGTCCAAGAGACCCAGTACTTC.

This clonotype was detected only a few times. The rearrangement uses TRBV2 and TRBJ2-4; D unresolved. The CDR3 contains 14 residues. V was clipped by 6 bases and J by 8 bases, with 17 bases between them. Per the germline V gene, CDR1 is SNHLY and CDR2 is FYNNEI. CDR3 loop: CASREQWPGDIQYF. CDR3 in DNA: TGTGCCAGCAGAGAACAATGGCCCGGTGACATTCAGTACTTC. Supplemented by reference TRBV2 and TRBJ2-4, the full variable domain reads EPEVTQTPSHQVTQMGQEVILRCVPISNHLYFYWYRQILGQKVEFLVSFYNNEISEKSEIFDDQFSVERPDGSNFTLKIRSTKLEDSAMYFCASREQWPGDIQYFGAGTRLSVL.

This clonotype was counted at least ten times. V is TRBV6-2 or TRBV6-3 and J is TRBJ1-1, with 7 bases lining up with TRBD1. Per germline, CDR1 MNHEY and CDR2 SVGEGT. The V gene end was trimmed by 4 bases and the J gene end by 1 base; junction bases not matched to a gene: 3. The CDR3 consists of 14 residues. The CDR3 region has the DNA TGTGCCAGCAGTTTCCGGACAGGGAACACTGAAGCTTTCTTT. Protein product: CASSFRTGNTEAFF.

The sample holds a few counts of this clonotype. The chain recombines TRBV12-5 with TRBJ1-1; D gene unclear. Germline-derived CDR1 and CDR2 are LGHNT and FRNRAP. The CDR3 loop spans 13 amino acids. Trimming removed 2 bases from V and 8 bases from J, with 12 bases in between. This chain's CDR3 is CASGLMPIGEAFF. CDR3 nucleotides: TGTGCTAGTGGTTTGATGCCCATCGGGGAAGCTTTCTTT.

This clonotype was observed a handful of times. V is TRBV29-1 and J is TRBJ1-1; perhaps TRBD1 as D (6 bases). The V end lost 2 bases, the J end lost 3 bases, and 13 bases lay between the germline ends. CDR1 and CDR2 from the germline V gene are SQVTM and ANQGSEA. CDR3 size: 14 residues. CDR3 loop: CSVERGHGYTEAFF. The CDR3 DNA sequence: TGCAGCGTTGAACGGGGGCACGGGTACACTGAAGCTTTCTTT.

This clonotype was seen more than once but under ten times. This rearrangement joins TRBV20-1 to TRBJ1-6; no clear D gene. CDR1 is DFQATT and CDR2 is SNEGSKA in the germline V gene (reference sequence). V lost 5 bases to trimming and J lost 0 bases, with 20 bases between them. The CDR3 has 18 amino acids. The CDR3 DNA reads TGCAGTGCTCCGCTCGCCCCGGCAGGAAGCTCCTATAATTCACCCCTCCACTTT. Translated, it gives CSAPLAPAGSSYNSPLHF.

In its sample, this clonotype was seen many times. The chain carries TRBV27 and TRBJ1-1, with D perhaps TRBD1 (6 bases). CDR1 and CDR2 (germline): MNHEY, SMNVEV (reference sequence). V dropped 0 bases and J dropped 1 base, with 9 bases sitting between them. This CDR3 spans 15 amino acids. The CDR3 loop reads CASSLSKQGNTEAFF. In DNA, the CDR3 is TGTGCCAGCAGTTTATCGAAACAGGGGAACACTGAAGCTTTCTTT.

This clonotype has just a few counts. CDR3 protein: CASTKRGIRYGDSYEQYF. CDR3 coding DNA: TGTGCCAGCACCAAGCGGGGTATCAGATACGGAGACTCCTACGAGCAGTACTTC. The chain joins TRBV6-2 or TRBV6-3 to TRBJ2-7; TRBD2 agrees at 7 bases. Germline V gene lookup returns CDR1 MNHEY and CDR2 SVGEGT. V lost 7 bases and J lost 0; bases outside the gene matches: 18. The CDR3 length is 18 residues.

V is TRBV6-1 and J is TRBJ1-5; TRBD1 is a possible D gene (6 bases). Between the trimmed V and J ends, which lost 6 bases and 5 bases, there was a span of 17 bases. CDR3 length: 15 amino acids. CDR1 is MNHNS and CDR2 is SASEGT in the germline V gene. CDR3 region: CASRHTAGADQPQHF. DNA of the CDR3: TGTGCCAGCAGACACACTGCGGGGGCAGATCAGCCCCAGCATTTT.

The chain recombines TRBV29-1 with TRBJ1-2; D may be TRBD1 (6 bases). The CDR3 is 12 residues long. Germline assignment: CDR1 SQVTM and CDR2 ANQGSEA. The V gene lost 6 bases and the J gene lost 2 bases, with 10 bases spanning the gap. CDR3: CSVDGQNYGYTF. The CDR3 nucleotides read TGCAGCGTCGACGGACAGAACTATGGCTACACCTTC.

J is TRBJ1-5 and V is TRBV4-1, with a possible D match to TRBD1 (5 bases). The CDR3 contains 17 residues. The germline CDR1 and CDR2 sequences are MGHRA and YSYEKL. The V gene lost 0 bases and the J gene lost 7 bases, with 19 bases spanning the gap. The CDR3 coding sequence is TGCGCCAGCAGCCAAGAAGTTTCAGGGTCCGTGAACCAGCCCCAGCATTTT. This codes for CASSQEVSGSVNQPQHF.

This rearrangement joins TRBV3-1 to TRBJ2-3; 8 positions agree with TRBD1. The CDR3 covers 16 residues. The ends lost 4 bases at V and 4 bases at J; junction bases unmatched: 10. CDR1 and CDR2 (germline): LGHDT, YNNKEL (reference sequence). This chain's CDR3 is CASSPTGGKGPDTQYF. The CDR3 region has the DNA TGTGCCAGCAGCCCCACAGGGGGGAAGGGGCCAGATACGCAGTATTTT.

The chain carries TRBV5-1 and TRBJ1-6, with TRBD1 as a possible D gene (5 bases). Germline CDR1 reads SGHRS; CDR2 reads YFSETQ. Trimming left V 0 bases short and J 9 bases short, with 16 bases between. The CDR3 totals 16 residues. The CDR3 spells CASSLAGQGAGSPLHF. The CDR3 DNA reads TGCGCCAGCAGCTTGGCCGGGCAGGGTGCGGGTTCACCCCTCCACTTT.